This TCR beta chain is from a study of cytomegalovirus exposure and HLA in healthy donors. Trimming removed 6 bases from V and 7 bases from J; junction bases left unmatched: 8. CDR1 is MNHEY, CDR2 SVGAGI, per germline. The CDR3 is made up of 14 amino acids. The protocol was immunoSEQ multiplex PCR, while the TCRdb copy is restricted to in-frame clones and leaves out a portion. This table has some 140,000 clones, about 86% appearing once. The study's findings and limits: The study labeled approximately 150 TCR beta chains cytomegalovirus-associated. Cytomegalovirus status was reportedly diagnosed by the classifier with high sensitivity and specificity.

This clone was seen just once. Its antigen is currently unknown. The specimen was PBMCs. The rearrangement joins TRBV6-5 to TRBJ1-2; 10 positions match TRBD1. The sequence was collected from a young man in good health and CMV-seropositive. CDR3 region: CASRYDRGLFGYTF. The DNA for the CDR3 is TGTGCCAGCAGATATGACAGGGGGCTGTTTGGCTACACCTTC.